This T cell receptor (beta chain) was sequenced for a study of blood T cell repertoires in COVID-19. Study as a whole: Some COVID-19 samples were acute and others convalescent; all came from the United States, Italy and Spain. T cells, B-cell-depleted T cells, or PBMCs supplied cDNA or gDNA.

How the authors handled the data: Counts of nucleated cells, estimated from reference gene primer amplification, were obtained. The method was immunoSEQ multiplex PCR; TCRdb's version includes in-frame clones alone and lacks a portion of them. Clone size and V and J calls were adopted from that table, with D and trimming inferred from the DNA. The sample contains about 150,000 clones, roughly 77% of which appear only once. Sequences were obtained from peripheral blood. The TCR comes from a man aged 55 to 70 with acute or convalescent COVID-19.

The CDR3 loop is CASTRARDQPQHF. CDR3 in DNA: TGTGCCAGCACCCGCGCCAGGGATCAGCCCCAGCATTTT. V usage is TRBV6-5 and J usage is TRBJ1-5, with a weak D call TRBD1 (5 bases). CDR3 length: 13 residues. Per the germline V gene, CDR1 is MNHEY and CDR2 is SVGAGI. The germline V and J ends were trimmed by 7 bases and 5 bases, with 12 bases remaining between them.